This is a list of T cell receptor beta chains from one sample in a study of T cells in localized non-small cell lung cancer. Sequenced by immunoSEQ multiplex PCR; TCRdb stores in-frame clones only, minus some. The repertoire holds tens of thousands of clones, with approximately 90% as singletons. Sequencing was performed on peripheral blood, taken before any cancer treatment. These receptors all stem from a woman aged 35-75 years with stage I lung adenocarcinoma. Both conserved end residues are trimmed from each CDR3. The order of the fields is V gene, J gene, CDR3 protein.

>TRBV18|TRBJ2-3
ASSRGQPSTDTQY
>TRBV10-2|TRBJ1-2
ASRPTGGGGYT
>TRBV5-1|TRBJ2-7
ASSPRQGPTYEQY
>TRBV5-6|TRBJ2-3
ASNTVQTGYTDTQY
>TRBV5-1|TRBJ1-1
ASSLDGENTEAF
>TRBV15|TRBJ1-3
ATSRDLPSSGNTIY
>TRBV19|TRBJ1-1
ASSTLTGSTTEAF
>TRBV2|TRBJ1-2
ASSARTGSGYT
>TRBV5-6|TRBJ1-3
ASNEGLFSGNTIY
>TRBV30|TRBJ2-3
AWGAPSGGGTDTQY
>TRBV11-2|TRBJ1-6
ASSLDRVSPLH
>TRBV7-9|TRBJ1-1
ASSLKAVNTEAF
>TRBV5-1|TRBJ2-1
ASSLGSVVNEQF